This is a list of T cell receptor beta chains from one sample in a study of cytomegalovirus exposure and HLA in healthy donors. Only in-frame clones appear in the TCRdb table, and some are missing; sequencing was by immunoSEQ multiplex PCR. In the table there are 210,000 or so clones, about 77% of which are singletons. Sequencing was performed on PBMCs. All receptors derive from a woman aged 25 to 39 in good health and CMV-seropositive. Each CDR3 is given without its conserved first and last residue.

V	J	length	CDR3
TRBV7-3	TRBJ2-3	11	ATAGTHKDTQY
TRBV5-4	TRBJ2-1	12	ASSRRQGLNEQF
TRBV19	TRBJ2-5	15	ASSPRGAGGIKETQY
TRBV5-1	TRBJ2-7	13	ASSLDPSGSYEQY
TRBV10-3	TRBJ1-5	11	AISERGLQPQH
TRBV5-4	TRBJ2-1	10	ASSLDSLMQF
TRBV11-1	TRBJ2-2	13	ASSLVLANTGELF
TRBV6-5	TRBJ1-2	13	ASSYSSRGTWGYA
TRBV7-6	TRBJ2-5	11	ASSLGLQETQY
TRBV28	TRBJ1-2	12	ASSLPDRGNGYT
TRBV5-1	TRBJ2-7	11	ASSGGQLYEQY
TRBV30	TRBJ2-7	11	AWSLGGTYEQY
TRBV20-1	TRBJ2-7	9	SAPIYDEQY
TRBV10-3	TRBJ1-6	13	AIKTKVDSYSPLH
TRBV5-1	TRBJ2-7	14	ASSPPGQGNPSEQY
TRBV4-1	TRBJ1-5	13	ASSQWGGQNQPQH
TRBV7-2	TRBJ1-3	13	ASSLVSGVGNTIY
TRBV7-7	TRBJ2-5	11	ASSLELVETQY
TRBV7-2	TRBJ1-2	10	ASSLDRGKYT
TRBV4-3	TRBJ2-7	13	ASRFGLGPPYEQY
TRBV7-2	TRBJ2-7	10	ASRGGNYEQY
TRBV7-9	TRBJ2-7	14	ASSSGTSGSLYEQY
TRBV28	TRBJ1-5	12	ASSSRQGIQPQH
TRBV5-1	TRBJ2-2	14	ASSLGPAGVTGELF
TRBV30	TRBJ2-7	10	AWKGGAHEQY
TRBV5-8	TRBJ2-2	15	ASSLIGARRNTGELF
TRBV5-1	TRBJ2-5	14	ASSLVGRDFAETQY
TRBV10-3	TRBJ2-3	14	AISEDRDRGWDTQY
TRBV7-7	TRBJ2-1	13	ASSAGQGSYNEQF
TRBV21-1	TRBJ1-5	15	ASSNAPYRVGNQPQH
TRBV2	TRBJ1-1	11	ASSEQGDTEAF
TRBV5-4	TRBJ2-7	14	ASSQGLAGSSYEQY
TRBV6-5	TRBJ1-1	12	ASSYGQGYTEAF
TRBV5-6	TRBJ1-1	13	ASSSLSGGAGEAF
TRBV4-1	TRBJ2-4	15	ASSQDPASGSGNIQY
TRBV28	TRBJ2-7	11	ASRVGRSYEQY
TRBV5-6	TRBJ1-1	15	ASSWGGTVGLNTEAF
TRBV5-1	TRBJ2-7	14	ASSLGAGRPSYEQY
TRBV2	TRBJ1-6	14	ASSMPGQGYNSPLH
TRBV19	TRBJ2-5	12	ASSIPGSWETQY
TRBV4-3	TRBJ2-2	14	ASSPWSSGNTGELF
TRBV4-3	TRBJ1-5	17	ASSQPGQEEAYSNQPQH
TRBV4-3	TRBJ2-1	16	ASSQDNPGGDLMDEQF
TRBV10-3	TRBJ2-3	14	AISEAGLARGDTQY
TRBV5-5	TRBJ1-5	12	ASSPGVSNQPQH
TRBV29-1	TRBJ1-2	9	SVVRAYGYT
TRBV5-1	TRBJ2-7	12	ASSTGTSGQGGY